The 19 T cell receptor beta chains below were found in one sample sequenced in a study of OX40 agonist ivuxolimab in advanced cancers. Using immunoSEQ multiplex PCR, the repertoire was profiled, and TCRdb retains in-frame clones only, with some absent. The top ten hold 20% to 30% of the sample, which has roughly 26,000 clones, roughly 73% seen once. The starting material was CD4+ or CD8+ T cells sorted from blood, obtained in a trial of the OX40 agonist ivuxolimab. These receptor sequences come from an adult with an advanced solid tumor such as melanoma, head and neck, liver or kidney cancer.

The chain combines TRBV10-3 with TRBJ1-3; D remains ambiguous. CDR3 size: 13 residues. The germline V gene encodes CDR1 ENHRY and CDR2 SYGVKD. Between the trimmed V and J ends, which lost 7 bases and 0 bases, there was a span of 7 bases. The CDR3 is CAITGSSGNTIYF. CDR3 in DNA: TGTGCCATCACCGGGAGCTCTGGAAACACCATATATTTT.

The chain couples TRBV11-2 to TRBJ2-1; 8 nucleotides agree with TRBD2. Germline-derived CDR1 and CDR2 are SGHAT and FQNNGV. This CDR3 spans 15 amino acids. J was trimmed by 2 bases and V by 6 bases; bases with no gene match: 6. CDR3 residues: CASSQVSGTYNEQFF. The CDR3 nucleotides read TGTGCCAGCAGTCAGGTTAGCGGGACCTACAATGAGCAGTTCTTC.

V and J are TRBV5-5 and TRBJ2-7, with D unresolved. This CDR3 is 14 amino acids long. The germline V gene has CDR1 SGHKS and CDR2 YYEKEE (reference sequence). With 3 bases removed from V and 2 bases from J, the gap between germline ends came to 12 bases. In DNA, the CDR3 is TGTGCCAGCAGCTGGGATAGGGTCACCTACGAGCAGTACTTC. Translating it yields CASSWDRVTYEQYF.

The rearrangement links TRBV27 to TRBJ2-6; D is uncertain. This CDR3 is 14 amino acids long. Trimming shortened V by 4 bases and J by 4 bases, and 8 bases separated the two germline ends. Germline CDR1 and CDR2: MNHEY and SMNVEV (reference sequence). The CDR3: CASSSTSGANVLTF. Here the CDR3 DNA reads TGTGCCAGCAGTTCGACCTCGGGGGCCAACGTCCTGACTTTC.

The rearrangement joins TRBV4-1 to TRBJ1-1; D ambiguous. Deletions cut 3 bases from V and 5 bases from J, with 13 bases between. Germline-derived CDR1 and CDR2 are MGHRA and YSYEKL. This CDR3 comprises 14 residues. In nucleotides, the CDR3 is TGCGCCAGCAGCCAGTTCCTAAGGGAGACTGAAGCTTTCTTT. Its translation: CASSQFLRETEAFF.

This chain joins TRBV6-5 and TRBJ2-7; D is unclear. The CDR3 totals 14 residues. Trimming left V 3 bases short and J 1 base short, with 10 bases between. From germline, CDR1 is MNHEY and CDR2 SVGAGI. The CDR3 nucleotides are TGTGCCAGCAGTTATCTGAGCCGTTCCTACGAGCAGTACTTC. It translates to CASSYLSRSYEQYF.

The chain carries TRBV7-6 and TRBJ2-5; unclear D gene. CDR3 size: 13 residues. Trimming shortened V by 6 bases and J by 0 bases, and 8 bases separated the two germline ends. The germline V gene has CDR1 SGHVS and CDR2 FNYEAQ. The CDR3 reads CASRTEYQETQYF. The CDR3 DNA reads as TGTGCCAGCAGAACAGAGTACCAAGAGACCCAGTACTTC.

CDR3 in amino acids: CASSLVAGGPSYEQYF. The CDR3 coding sequence is TGTGCCAGCAGCTTAGTGGCGGGAGGGCCCTCCTACGAGCAGTACTTC. V and J are TRBV11-2 and TRBJ2-7, with 9 bases identical to TRBD2. The CDR3 is made up of 16 amino acids. The germline CDR1 and CDR2 sequences are SGHAT and FQNNGV. J gave up 0 bases and V 1 base, and 4 bases lay outside the gene matches.

The J gene is TRBJ2-7, the V gene TRBV6-4; D is perhaps TRBD2 (5 bases). This CDR3 region has 15 residues. Per germline, CDR1 MRHNA and CDR2 SNTAGT. V was cut by 3 bases and J by 2 bases, with 14 bases left in between. The CDR3 bases are TGTGCCAGCAGTGAAACGGGATGGAAGGCCTACGAGCAGTACTTC. Protein sequence: CASSETGWKAYEQYF.

CDR3 coding DNA: TGTGCCAGCAGCCCCGGGACTAGCTCCTACGAGCAGTACTTC. The encoded protein is CASSPGTSSYEQYF. The chain couples TRBV27 to TRBJ2-7; 8 bases are a match to TRBD2. Looked up from germline, CDR1 is MNHEY and CDR2 is SMNVEV (reference sequence). This CDR3 contains 14 residues. Germline trimming cut 6 bases from V and 0 bases from J; bases unmatched to any gene: 4.

This chain connects TRBV7-2 to TRBJ2-5, with a tentative D call TRBD2 (5 bases). This CDR3 comprises 11 residues. Trimming cost V 1 base and J 9 bases, with 6 bases left between them. The germline V gene has CDR1 SGHTA and CDR2 FQGNSA. This CDR3 reads CASSLVAPQYF. DNA of the CDR3: TGTGCCAGCAGCTTAGTAGCGCCCCAGTACTTC. Supplemented by reference TRBV7-2 and TRBJ2-5, the full variable domain reads GAGVSQSPSNKVTEKGKDVELRCDPISGHTALYWYRQSLGQGLEFLIYFQGNSAPDKSGLPSDRFSAERTGGSVSTLTIQRTQQEDSAVYLCASSLVAPQYFGPGTRLLVL.

This sequence joins TRBV4-2 and TRBJ2-7, with 8 bases aligning to TRBD1. With 2 bases clipped from V and 2 bases from J, the junction kept 8 bases outside the gene matches. This CDR3 has 16 amino acids. The germline gives CDR1 LGHNA, CDR2 YNFKEQ. CDR3 loop: CASSQFPTGAPYEQYF. The CDR3 nucleotides are TGTGCCAGCAGCCAATTCCCGACAGGGGCCCCCTACGAGCAGTACTTC.

This clone is medium-sized (0.01 to 0.1%) within its sample. The chain joins TRBV27 to TRBJ1-1, with TRBD1 matching 7 bases. Trimming cost V 7 bases and J 7 bases; bases outside gene matches: 12. Germline CDR1 MNHEY, CDR2 SMNVEV (reference sequence). This CDR3 is built from 14 residues. The DNA of the CDR3 is TGTGCCAGCAAATACGCCGGGGGACAGTTTGAAGCTTTCTTT. Translated: CASKYAGGQFEAFF.

The gene calls are TRBV5-6 and TRBJ1-4, with D perhaps matching TRBD1 (5 bases). Germline V gene data show CDR1 as SGHDT and CDR2 as YYEEEE. There are 14 residues in the CDR3. Trimming removed 4 bases at V and 4 bases at J, with 11 bases between. The CDR3, as DNA: TGTGCCAGCAGCCCAGACAGAAATAATGAAAAACTGTTTTTT. This gives the protein CASSPDRNNEKLFF.

About this clone itself: With only one base between it and a far larger clone, this is likely a read error. This sequence joins TRBV7-6 and TRBJ2-5; possible D gene TRBD2, 6 bases. Germline V gives CDR1 SGHVS, CDR2 FNYEAQ. The CDR3 loop spans 13 amino acids. The CDR3 loop is CASSFAGRRSQHF. The CDR3 coding sequence is TGTGCCAGCAGCTTCGCGGGGCGTCGGAGCCAGCACTTC.

This rearrangement joins TRBV27 to TRBJ1-5; D remains ambiguous. This CDR3 is 13 amino acids long. Germline lookup yields CDR1 MNHEY and CDR2 SMNVEV (reference sequence). Trimming cost V 6 bases and J 0 bases, with 6 bases left between them. CDR3 in DNA: TGTGCCAGCAGCCCTGATAGCAATCAGCCCCAGCATTTT. Translated: CASSPDSNQPQHF.

The chain joins TRBV6-5 to TRBJ2-2; 9 positions agree with TRBD1. From germline, CDR1 is MNHEY and CDR2 SVGAGI. The V and J ends lost 6 bases and 3 bases, in that order; junction bases with no gene match: 5. This CDR3 contains 15 residues. The CDR3 region is CASRRDRAYTGELFF. The CDR3 DNA follows: TGTGCCAGCAGAAGGGACAGGGCCTACACCGGGGAGCTGTTTTTT.

The J gene is TRBJ1-2, the V gene TRBV12-2. TRBV12-2 counts as a pseudogene. CDR3 length equals 11 residues. CDR3 in DNA: TGTGCAAGTCGCTTAAGTCATGGCTACACCTTC. Protein product: CASRLSHGYTF.

The chain combines TRBV27 with TRBJ2-5; 8 bases are shared with TRBD1. The CDR3 length is 13 residues. Per the germline V gene, CDR1 is MNHEY and CDR2 is SMNVEV (reference sequence). J gave up 5 bases and V 6 bases, and 5 bases lay outside the gene matches. The CDR3 coding sequence is TGTGCCAGCAGGCAGGGGGCGGTCGAGACCCAGTACTTC. Protein: CASRQGAVETQYF.